Following are 22 T cell receptor beta chains from one sample sequenced in a study of T cells after yellow fever vaccination. TCRdb independently ran MiXCR on the 5' RACE reads; one entry per CDR3 protein. The sample carries some 150,000 distinct CDR3 sequences, around 9.7% recorded once. The sample was CD8+ T cells sorted from PBMCs, taken 45 days after the yellow fever booster vaccination. The receptor set was obtained from a man younger than 30 who received the YFV17D yellow fever vaccine.

The table lists this clonotype with many counts. This chain joins TRBV6-5 and TRBJ2-3; D is undetermined. CDR1 and CDR2 from the germline V gene are MNHEY and SVGAGI. Deletions cut 5 bases from V and 4 bases from J, with 7 bases between. The CDR3 covers 12 residues. The CDR3 DNA is TGTGCCAGCAGTGCGACCCCAGATACGCAGTATTTT. Protein sequence: CASSATPDTQYF.

This clonotype was counted ten times or more. The chain is built from TRBV4-1 and TRBJ2-2; 7 bases agree with TRBD1. V lost 4 bases to trimming and J lost 6 bases; unmatched junction nucleotides: 11. CDR1 and CDR2 (germline): MGHRA, YSYEKL. This CDR3 is built from 16 residues. CDR3 DNA sequence: TGCGCCAGCAGCCTGACAGGGAGTAGGTTGGCCGGGGAGCTGTTTTTT. Its protein is CASSLTGSRLAGELFF.

In this sample, this clonotype turned up a few times. V is TRBV4-1 and J is TRBJ1-5; TRBD1 matches 9 bases. Trimming took 8 bases from V and 4 from J; bases not matched to a gene: 12. Germline V gene sequence: CDR1 MGHRA, CDR2 YSYEKL. The CDR3 sequence is 16 residues long. In DNA, the CDR3 is TGCGCCAGCGGCGAATTGGGACAGGGAGGGAATCAGCCCCAGCATTTT. It codes for CASGELGQGGNQPQHF.

This clonotype has just a few counts. The chain uses TRBV7-6 and TRBJ2-7, with D unresolved. Trimming removed 0 bases from V and 2 bases from J, with 14 bases in between. Germline V lookup: CDR1 SGHVS, CDR2 FNYEAQ. The CDR3 loop spans 16 amino acids. The CDR3 region is CASSLATEGSAYEQYF. The CDR3 DNA follows: TGTGCCAGCAGCTTAGCGACGGAAGGTTCGGCCTACGAGCAGTACTTC. The complete variable domain, with remaining parts taken from reference TRBV7-6 and TRBJ2-7, reads GAGVSQSPRYKVTKRGQDVALRCDPISGHVSLYWYRQALGQGPEFLTYFNYEAQQDKSGLPNDRFSAERPEGSISTLTIQRTEQRDSAMYRCASSLATEGSAYEQYFGPGTRLTVT.

This clonotype turned up a few times. This sequence joins TRBV5-1 and TRBJ2-6; TRBD1 aligns across 7 bases. The ends lost 2 bases at V and 3 bases at J; junction bases unmatched: 2. The CDR3 runs to 15 residues. Germline V gene sequence: CDR1 SGHRS, CDR2 YFSETQ. The CDR3 coding sequence is TGCGCCAGCAGCTTTTCAGGGGGTGGGGCCAACGTCCTGACTTTC. It encodes CASSFSGGGANVLTF.

This clonotype was detected only a few times. This chain connects TRBV7-9 to TRBJ1-3; D unclear. CDR3 length: 17 amino acids. V was cut by 5 bases and J by 0 bases, with 17 bases left in between. The germline gives CDR1 SEHNR, CDR2 FQNEAQ (reference sequence). CDR3 coding DNA: TGTGCCAGCAGCCCGAACTCAGGTTACCTCTCTGGAAACACCATATATTTT. Translated, it gives CASSPNSGYLSGNTIYF.

This clonotype was recorded many times. The gene calls are TRBV11-2 and TRBJ2-3, with D unclear. V was pared by 3 bases and J by 6 bases, with 1 base between. Germline V gene lookup returns CDR1 SGHAT and CDR2 FQNNGV. This CDR3 comprises 10 residues. CDR3 amino acids: CASSFDTQYF. CDR3 bases: TGTGCCAGCAGCTTCGATACGCAGTATTTT.

The V call is TRBV29-1, the J call TRBJ2-7; D unclear. The CDR3 covers 11 residues. The germline gives CDR1 SQVTM, CDR2 ANQGSEA. V was pared by 6 bases and J by 1 base, with 7 bases between. The CDR3 DNA reads TGCAGCGTGCGCTCTTCCTACGAGCAGTACTTC. This encodes CSVRSSYEQYF.

V and J are TRBV5-1 and TRBJ1-2; perhaps TRBD1 as D (5 bases). The CDR3 is made up of 13 amino acids. Germline lookup yields CDR1 SGHRS and CDR2 YFSETQ. The ends were cut back, 1 base at V and 5 bases at J, with 9 bases in the middle. This chain's CDR3 is CASSLPGEYGYTF. Here the CDR3 DNA reads TGCGCCAGCAGCTTGCCGGGGGAGTATGGCTACACCTTC.

This clonotype was seen a few times. The chain links TRBV7-6 to TRBJ2-7; 7 bases fit TRBD2. Trimming took 3 bases from V and 2 from J; bases not matched to a gene: 1. Germline V CDR1 and CDR2: SGHVS, FNYEAQ. The CDR3 extends over 13 amino acids. CDR3 nucleotides: TGTGCCAGCAGCTTCGGGGGGACCTACGAGCAGTACGTC. Amino acids: CASSFGGTYEQYV.

V gene TRBV11-2 combines with J gene TRBJ2-3; 9 bases map to TRBD2. J gave up 5 bases and V 5 bases, and 11 bases lay outside the gene matches. Germline values: CDR1 SGHAT, CDR2 FQNNGV. The CDR3 runs 16 residues. CDR3 residues: CASSPIGGGAGDTQYF. The CDR3 DNA sequence: TGTGCCAGCAGCCCTATCGGCGGGGGGGCGGGAGATACGCAGTATTTT.

The chain recombines TRBV7-9 with TRBJ2-7, with a weak D call TRBD2 (6 bases). The CDR3 length is 14 residues. Germline CDR1 reads SEHNR; CDR2 reads FQNEAQ (reference sequence). The V end lost 4 bases, the J end lost 5 bases, and 15 bases lay between the germline ends. Written as DNA, the CDR3 is TGTGCCAGCAGCTACGGGGGAACCATGAACGAGCAGTACTTC. Translated: CASSYGGTMNEQYF.

This clonotype was observed a few times. The CDR3 protein is CASSLWRNYGYTF. Written as DNA, the CDR3 is TGCGCCAGCAGCTTGTGGCGAAACTATGGCTACACCTTC. The chain carries TRBV5-1 and TRBJ1-2; D not resolved. The CDR3 loop spans 13 amino acids. Per the germline V gene, CDR1 is SGHRS and CDR2 is YFSETQ. The V end lost 1 base, the J end lost 2 bases, and 6 bases lay between the germline ends.

This clonotype was seen more than once but under ten times. This sequence joins TRBV4-3 and TRBJ2-1; weak D call: TRBD1 (6 bases). Germline V gives CDR1 LGHNA, CDR2 YSLEER. The CDR3 covers 16 residues. V lost 0 bases to trimming and J lost 8 bases, with 17 bases between them. In DNA, the CDR3 is TGCGCCAGCAGCCAAGATAATACAGGGAAGGGGGATGAGCAGTTCTTC. This sequence encodes CASSQDNTGKGDEQFF.

DNA of the CDR3: TGTGCCAGCAGCTTAGACGGAGCGTACAATGAGCAGTTCTTC. It specifies CASSLDGAYNEQFF. The genes are TRBV7-6 and TRBJ2-1, with D hard to call. Trimming stripped 1 base from V and 4 bases from J, with 8 bases between. This CDR3 contains 14 residues. The germline gives CDR1 SGHVS, CDR2 FNYEAQ.

The chain links TRBV7-6 to TRBJ1-3, with D unclear. Trimming left V 1 base short and J 0 bases short, with 13 bases between. The CDR3 is made up of 17 amino acids. Germline CDR1 SGHVS, CDR2 FNYEAQ. Here the CDR3 DNA reads TGTGCCAGCAGCTTAGGACCGACTCTCAGCTCTGGAAACACCATATATTTT. Amino acids: CASSLGPTLSSGNTIYF. Based on the CDR3 plus reference TRBV7-6 and TRBJ1-3, the full variable domain is GAGVSQSPRYKVTKRGQDVALRCDPISGHVSLYWYRQALGQGPEFLTYFNYEAQQDKSGLPNDRFSAERPEGSISTLTIQRTEQRDSAMYRCASSLGPTLSSGNTIYFGEGSWLTVV.

This clonotype was detected a few times. This CDR3 is CASARGVPQETQYF. CDR3 DNA sequence: TGTGCCAGCGCGAGAGGCGTCCCCCAAGAGACCCAGTACTTC. The chain has TRBV13 and TRBJ2-5; D is uncertain. Germline V lookup: CDR1 PRHDT, CDR2 FYEKMQ (reference sequence). V was shortened by 8 bases and J by 1 base, with 14 bases between the two germline ends. The CDR3 length is 14 residues.

This clonotype occurred many times. The chain is built from TRBV27 and TRBJ2-7; D gene uncertain. The V end was cut by 3 bases, the J end by 3 bases, with 9 bases between. Germline-derived CDR1 and CDR2 are MNHEY and SMNVEV (reference sequence). This CDR3 is 13 amino acids long. The CDR3 sequence: CASSLGGVYEQYF. The CDR3 nucleotides read TGTGCCAGCAGTTTGGGCGGCGTCTACGAGCAGTACTTC.

V usage is TRBV27 and J usage is TRBJ2-5; 11 nucleotides match TRBD2. V was pared by 10 bases and J by 1 base, with 8 bases of the junction left unmatched. Germline V gene lookup returns CDR1 MNHEY and CDR2 SMNVEV (reference sequence). The length of the CDR3 is 15 residues. DNA of the CDR3: TGTGCCACGTCTGCTAGCGGGGGGCCCCAAGAGACCCAGTACTTC. The encoded protein is CATSASGGPQETQYF.

This rearrangement joins TRBV12-3 or TRBV12-4 to TRBJ1-2; the D is unclear. V lost 2 bases to trimming and J lost 7 bases, with 8 bases between them. The length of the CDR3 is 12 residues. CDR3 DNA sequence: TGTGCCAGCAGTTTAAGGCAGCTTGGCTACACCTTC. Protein: CASSLRQLGYTF.

This clonotype has a handful of counts. The chain recombines TRBV2 with TRBJ2-7; tentative D call: TRBD1 (6 bases). This CDR3 is built from 14 residues. Per germline, CDR1 SNHLY and CDR2 FYNNEI. The V and J ends lost 5 bases and 0 bases respectively, with 11 bases between them. The CDR3 region has the DNA TGTGCCAGCAGTTTTTCGGACAGCTCCTACGAGCAGTACGTC. It yields the protein CASSFSDSSYEQYV.

The rearrangement uses TRBV3-1 and TRBJ2-2, with TRBD1 matching 9 bases. J was trimmed by 2 bases and V by 0 bases; bases with no gene match: 7. CDR3 length: 18 amino acids. Per the germline V gene, CDR1 is LGHDT and CDR2 is YNNKEL (reference sequence). CDR3 sequence: CASSQEYMGQGNTGELFF. The DNA of the CDR3 is TGTGCCAGCAGCCAAGAATATATGGGACAGGGTAACACCGGGGAGCTGTTTTTT.